This entry describes one TCR beta chain. Template for every sorted-subset replicate PCR totaled about 200 ng DNA, around 33,000 T cell genomes. Here immunoSEQ multiplex PCR was the method, and the copy in TCRdb shows in-frame clones only, minus some. Of about 2 million clones listed, approximately 95% were seen once; the top ten hold approximately 1.2%. Germline V CDR1 and CDR2: MDHEN, SYDVKM. The CDR3 is made up of 13 amino acids. The V end was cut by 2 bases, the J end by 8 bases, with 10 bases between. These data come from a study of shared clonotypes between healthy human individuals. The naive CD8 fraction comprised CD45RO-negative cells positively selected for CCR7 and excluded terminally differentiated effector memory CD45RA+ cells.

The chain links TRBV28 to TRBJ2-1; D unresolved. This clonotype was sampled from a man between 18 and 29 years old in good health. Sequenced sample: naive CD8+ T cells sorted from blood. The CDR3 spells CASSLRSVYEQFF. CDR3 coding DNA: TGTGCCAGCAGTTTACGGTCCGTCTATGAGCAGTTCTTC. The full variable domain, in which reference TRBV28 and TRBJ2-1 provide the parts outside the CDR3, is DVKVTQSSRYLVKRTGEKVFLECVQDMDHENMFWYRQDPGLGLRLIYFSYDVKMKEKGDIPEGYSVSREKKERFSLILESASTNQTSMYLCASSLRSVYEQFFGPGTRLTVL.